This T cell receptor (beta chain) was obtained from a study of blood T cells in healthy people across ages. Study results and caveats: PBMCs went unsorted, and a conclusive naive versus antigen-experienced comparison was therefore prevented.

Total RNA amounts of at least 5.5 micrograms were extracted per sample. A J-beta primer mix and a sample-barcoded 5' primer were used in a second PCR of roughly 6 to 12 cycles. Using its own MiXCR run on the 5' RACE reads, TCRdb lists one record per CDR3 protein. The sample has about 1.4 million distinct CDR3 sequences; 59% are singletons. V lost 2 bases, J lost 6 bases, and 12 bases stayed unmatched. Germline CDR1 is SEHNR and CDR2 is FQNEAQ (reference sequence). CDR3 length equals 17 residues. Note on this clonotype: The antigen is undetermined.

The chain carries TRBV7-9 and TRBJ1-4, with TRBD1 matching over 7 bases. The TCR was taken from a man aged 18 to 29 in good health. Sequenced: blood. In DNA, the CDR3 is TGTGCCAGCAGCTTACCATCAGACAGGGATGAGGATGAAAAACTGTTTTTT. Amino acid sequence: CASSLPSDRDEDEKLFF.